The rows below give T cell receptor beta chains drawn from one sample of a study of T cells after posttransplantation cyclophosphamide. Repertoires were generated with immunoSEQ multiplex PCR, while TCRdb's copy carries only in-frame clones and drops some. The sample gives about 22,000 clones, approximately 71% of which show up once; about 0.7% is in the top ten. The material sequenced was memory CD4+ T cells sorted from PBMCs. The receptors shown here come from a woman aged 55-69 years in good health, CMV-negative, and a related stem cell transplant donor. Each CDR3 is given with its conserved first and last residue. The D gene is left open where the match is weak. The size of a clone is reported for some rows only, either as once, few or many, or as a class for expanded clones.

few | . | TRBJ2-1 | TRBV2 | TGTGCCAGCAGGGACTCGAGGCAGTTCTTC | CASRDSRQFF
. | . | TRBJ2-1 | TRBV5-4 | TGTGCCAGCAGCTTGGACAGGGAAGGCGGTGAGCAGTTCTTC | CASSLDREGGEQFF
few | . | TRBJ2-1 | TRBV28 | TGTGCCAGCAGTCCCCAAGTGGACGCAGGGTACAATGAGCAGTTCTTC | CASSPQVDAGYNEQFF
few | TRBD1 | TRBJ2-7 | TRBV2 | TGTGCCAGCAGGATCCCGGGACAGGGGTTGGGGGACTACGAGCAGTACTTC | CASRIPGQGLGDYEQYF
. | TRBD1 | TRBJ2-7 | TRBV4-3 | TGCGCCAGCAGCCGCCTAACAGGGGTGCACTACGAGCAGTACTTC | CASSRLTGVHYEQYF
. | . | TRBJ1-3 | TRBV4-3 | TGCGCCAGCAGCCAAGACGACTTAACTCGTGACACCATATATTTT | CASSQDDLTRDTIYF
few | TRBD1 | TRBJ2-7 | TRBV5-5 | TGTGCCAGCAGCTTGGAAGGGACAGGGGGGCTTTGGGAGCAGTACTTC | CASSLEGTGGLWEQYF
few | TRBD1 | TRBJ2-7 | TRBV5-1 | TGCGCCAGCAGCAAGGATCCCGACAGGGACAAGCAGTACTTC | CASSKDPDRDKQYF
. | . | TRBJ1-3 | TRBV28 | TGTGCCACCGGGTCGGGGGGAAACACCATATATTTT | CATGSGGNTIYF
. | . | TRBJ2-7 | TRBV10-3 | TGTGCCATCAGTGACCTAGGCGCCTACGAGCAGTACTTC | CAISDLGAYEQYF
once | . | TRBJ1-4 | TRBV7-9 | TGTGCCAGCACCGGGGGTCAGTGGGGGGGCGCCGGAAATGAAAAACTGTTTTTT | CASTGGQWGGAGNEKLFF
few | . | TRBJ2-7 | TRBV28 | TGTGCCAGCAGACAAAGGGGGGACTATGGCGGACCACGAAGCTCCTACGAGCAGTACTTC | CASRQRGDYGGPRSSYEQYF
. | . | TRBJ2-5 | TRBV27 | TGTGCCAGCTTAACCCCCCCCGGGCAGGGTCAAGAGACCCAGTACTTC | CASLTPPGQGQETQYF
few | . | TRBJ2-1 | TRBV5-1 | TGCGCCAGCAGCTTGGTCCCCCAGTACAATGAGCAGTTCTTC | CASSLVPQYNEQFF
. | . | TRBJ1-2 | TRBV11-2 | TGTGCCAGCAGCTTAGGCAGGGATGGCTACACCTTC | CASSLGRDGYTF
. | TRBD1 | TRBJ2-1 | TRBV7-2 | TGTGCCAGCAGCGTGCCGGGACAGGGGGGGGCTGAGCAGTTCTTC | CASSVPGQGGAEQFF
. | . | TRBJ2-3 | TRBV6-6 | TGTGCCAGCAGCCCTGTGAGCGGCACAGATACGCAGTATTTT | CASSPVSGTDTQYF
. | TRBD1 | TRBJ2-7 | TRBV18 | TGTGCCAGCTCACCTGGACAGGTTTCCTACGAGCAGTACTTC | CASSPGQVSYEQYF
. | TRBD2 | TRBJ2-3 | TRBV5-1 | TGCGCCAGCAGCTTGGGACTAGCGGGAAGCACAGATACGCAGTATTTT | CASSLGLAGSTDTQYF
. | . | TRBJ2-2 | TRBV30 | TGTGCCTGGAGTGTATGGAGAGACCCGAACACCGGGGAGCTGTTTTTT | CAWSVWRDPNTGELFF
. | . | TRBJ1-1 | TRBV7-9 | TGTGCCAGCAGAAATAACCGGGACAAAGTGAACACTGAAGCTTTCTTT | CASRNNRDKVNTEAFF
. | . | TRBJ2-2 | TRBV11-3 | TGTGCCAGCAGCTTATTTGCGGACTCGAACACCGGGGAGCTGTTTTTT | CASSLFADSNTGELFF
few | TRBD1 | TRBJ2-7 | TRBV6-8 | TGTGCCAGCAGCTTTGACAGGGTCCACGAGCAGTACTTC | CASSFDRVHEQYF
. | TRBD2 | TRBJ2-7 | TRBV19 | TGTGCCAGTAGTGGTCTAGCGGTTCCCTACGAGCAGTACTTC | CASSGLAVPYEQYF
. | . | TRBJ1-1 | TRBV7-3 | TGTGCCAGCAGCTTAGCGCCTGGGGCTAACACTGAAGCTTTCTTT | CASSLAPGANTEAFF
. | . | TRBJ1-2 | TRBV6-5 | TGTGCCAGCAGTTACTCTAACACCGGGCGGGATGGCTACACCTTC | CASSYSNTGRDGYTF
. | . | TRBJ2-3 | TRBV6-4 | TGTGCCAGCAGTGACTCGTTCAGGGCTACAGATACGCAGTATTTT | CASSDSFRATDTQYF
few | TRBD1 | TRBJ1-2 | TRBV5-5 | TGTGCCAGCAGCTTGGTCGGGACAGGGATTTATGGCTACACCTTC | CASSLVGTGIYGYTF
. | TRBD2 | TRBJ2-3 | TRBV5-6 | TGTGCCAGCAGCTTGGGGTTAGCGGGAGGGCCAGATACGCAGTATTTT | CASSLGLAGGPDTQYF
. | TRBD2 | TRBJ2-7 | TRBV9 | TGTGCCAGCAGCGTAAGAGGGGGACTAGGCACCTACGAGCAGTACTTC | CASSVRGGLGTYEQYF
. | TRBD1 | TRBJ1-4 | TRBV5-1 | TGCGCCAGCAGAGGGACAGGGACTGAAAAACTGTTTTTT | CASRGTGTEKLFF
. | . | TRBJ2-7 | TRBV28 | TGTGCCAGCAGTTTACTAACCGGGAGAATGAGAAACGAGCAGTACTTC | CASSLLTGRMRNEQYF
. | TRBD2 | TRBJ2-1 | TRBV29-1 | TGCAGCTCCCGAAGGACTAGCGGGGGGGTTGAGCAGTTCTTC | CSSRRTSGGVEQFF
. | . | TRBJ1-5 | TRBV2 | TGTGCCAGCAGTGTGCAGGGTATGGATCAGCCCCAGCATTTT | CASSVQGMDQPQHF
. | TRBD1 | TRBJ1-2 | TRBV5-6 | TGTGCCAGCAGCTTGGATGAGGGGGCGAACTATGGCTACACCTTC | CASSLDEGANYGYTF
. | . | TRBJ2-5 | TRBV7-2 | TGTGCCAGCAGCTTATCAGCGGCGACAGAGACCCAGTACTTC | CASSLSAATETQYF
. | . | TRBJ1-6 | TRBV14 | TGTGCCAGCAGCCAAGATGAGAGCTATTCACCCCTCCACTTT | CASSQDESYSPLHF
. | . | TRBJ1-1 | TRBV9 | TGTGCCAGCAGCGTAGGTGGAGGGAGCACTGAAGCTTTCTTT | CASSVGGGSTEAFF
. | . | TRBJ1-4 | TRBV6-5 | TGTGCCAGCAAGAGGCCAACTAATGAAAAACTGTTTTTT | CASKRPTNEKLFF
few | TRBD2 | TRBJ2-1 | TRBV27 | TGTGCCAGCAGGGGACTAGCGGGAGGGTATGAGCAGTTCTTC | CASRGLAGGYEQFF
. | . | TRBJ1-5 | TRBV30 | TGTGCCTGGAGTGTCTCCTTCCGGGGGCCCCAGCATTTT | CAWSVSFRGPQHF
. | . | TRBJ2-7 | TRBV5-1 | TGCGCCAGCAGCCTCGGAGGGGGGACAGACTGGTACGAGCAGTACTTC | CASSLGGGTDWYEQYF
few | . | TRBJ2-7 | TRBV28 | TGTGCCAGCATCGACGGGACTTTGTACGAGCAGTACTTC | CASIDGTLYEQYF
. | . | TRBJ1-2 | TRBV10-3 | TGTGCCATCAGTGATTTAGGGGTTAACTATGGCTACACCTTC | CAISDLGVNYGYTF
. | . | TRBJ1-3 | TRBV11-3 | TGTGCCAGCAGCTTTCTCATATATTTT | CASSFLIYF
. | TRBD1 | TRBJ2-7 | TRBV6-5 | TGTGCCAGCAGTTACTCGGCAGGGGGCTCCTACGAGCAGTACTTC | CASSYSAGGSYEQYF
. | . | TRBJ1-2 | TRBV28 | TGTGCCAGCAGAAACCAACAGGCTAACTATGGCTACACCTTC | CASRNQQANYGYTF
. | TRBD1 | TRBJ1-4 | TRBV29-1 | TGCAGCGCCGGGGACAGGGGAAATGAAAAACTGTTTTTT | CSAGDRGNEKLFF
. | . | TRBJ1-1 | TRBV27 | TGTGCCAGCAGTTTGAACAGGGTCACTGAAGCTTTCTTT | CASSLNRVTEAFF
. | . | TRBJ1-3 | TRBV5-5 | TGTGCCAGCAGCTTCGTCGGAGCTGGAAACACCATATATTTT | CASSFVGAGNTIYF
. | . | TRBJ1-1 | TRBV14 | TGTGCCAGCAGCTACAGGGTGAACACTGAAGCTTTCTTT | CASSYRVNTEAFF
. | . | TRBJ2-1 | TRBV5-1 | TGCGCCAGCAGCTTACCTTCGGATGAGCAGTTCTTC | CASSLPSDEQFF
. | . | TRBJ1-1 | TRBV4-1 | TGCGCCAGCAGCCAAGATAGAACAGGGAAGAACACTGAAGCTTTCTTT | CASSQDRTGKNTEAFF
. | . | TRBJ2-3 | TRBV28 | TGTGCCACCCGCGCTAGCACAGATACGCAGTATTTT | CATRASTDTQYF
. | . | TRBJ1-5 | TRBV30 | TGTGCCTGGAGTTCGGCAGGGTCTAGGCCCCAGCATTTT | CAWSSAGSRPQHF
. | TRBD2 | TRBJ2-1 | TRBV27 | TGTGCCAGCAGGACTCCAGGGGGACTAGCATACAATGAGCAGTTCTTC | CASRTPGGLAYNEQFF
. | TRBD2 | TRBJ2-7 | TRBV7-8 | TGTGCCAGCAGCTCATTAGCGGGGAGCTCCTACGAGCAGTACTTC | CASSSLAGSSYEQYF
. | TRBD2 | TRBJ2-6 | TRBV2 | TGTGCCAGCAATAAAGGGGTAGCGGGGCCCTCTGGGGCCAACGTCCTGACTTTC | CASNKGVAGPSGANVLTF
few | TRBD1 | TRBJ1-1 | TRBV4-1 | TGCGCCAGCAGCCTAGGACAGGGGGCACACACTGAAGCTTTCTTT | CASSLGQGAHTEAFF